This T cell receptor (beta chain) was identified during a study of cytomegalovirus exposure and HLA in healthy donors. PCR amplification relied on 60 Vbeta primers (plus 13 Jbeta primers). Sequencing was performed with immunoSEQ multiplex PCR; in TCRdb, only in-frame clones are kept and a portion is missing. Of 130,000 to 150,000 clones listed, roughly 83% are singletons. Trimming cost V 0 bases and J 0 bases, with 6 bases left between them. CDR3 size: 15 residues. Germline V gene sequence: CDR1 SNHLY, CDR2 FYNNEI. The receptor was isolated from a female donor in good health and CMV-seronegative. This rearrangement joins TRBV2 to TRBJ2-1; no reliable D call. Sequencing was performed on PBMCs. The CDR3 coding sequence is TGTGCCAGCAGTGAAGCGGTTAGCTCCTACAATGAGCAGTTCTTC. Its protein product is CASSEAVSSYNEQFF. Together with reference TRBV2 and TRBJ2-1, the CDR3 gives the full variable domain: EPEVTQTPSHQVTQMGQEVILRCVPISNHLYFYWYRQILGQKVEFLVSFYNNEISEKSEIFDDQFSVERPDGSNFTLKIRSTKLEDSAMYFCASSEAVSSYNEQFFGPGTRLTVL.